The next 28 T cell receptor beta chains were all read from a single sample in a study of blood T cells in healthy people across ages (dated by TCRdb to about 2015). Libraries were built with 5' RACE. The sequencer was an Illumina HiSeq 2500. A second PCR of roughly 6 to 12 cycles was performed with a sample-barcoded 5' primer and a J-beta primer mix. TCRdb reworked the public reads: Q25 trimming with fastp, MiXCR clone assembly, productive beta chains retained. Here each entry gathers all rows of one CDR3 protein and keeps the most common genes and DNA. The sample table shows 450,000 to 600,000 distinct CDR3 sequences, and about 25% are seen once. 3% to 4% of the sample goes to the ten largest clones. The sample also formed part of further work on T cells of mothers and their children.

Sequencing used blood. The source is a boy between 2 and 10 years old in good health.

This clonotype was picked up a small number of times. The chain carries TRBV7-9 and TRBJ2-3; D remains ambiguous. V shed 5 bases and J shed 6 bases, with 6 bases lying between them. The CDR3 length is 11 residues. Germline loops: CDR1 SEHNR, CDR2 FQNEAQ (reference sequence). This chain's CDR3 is CASSKADTQYF. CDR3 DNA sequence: TGTGCCAGCAGCAAGGCCGATACGCAGTATTTT.

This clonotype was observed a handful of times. The CDR3 loop is CASSLSPGGYGEKLFF. The CDR3 DNA follows: TGTGCCAGCAGTCTCTCCCCTGGTGGGTACGGTGAAAAACTGTTTTTT. The rearrangement uses TRBV27 and TRBJ1-4, with D uncertain. The CDR3 is 16 amino acids. Trimming stripped 5 bases from V and 7 bases from J, with 20 bases between. The germline V gene has CDR1 MNHEY and CDR2 SMNVEV (reference sequence).

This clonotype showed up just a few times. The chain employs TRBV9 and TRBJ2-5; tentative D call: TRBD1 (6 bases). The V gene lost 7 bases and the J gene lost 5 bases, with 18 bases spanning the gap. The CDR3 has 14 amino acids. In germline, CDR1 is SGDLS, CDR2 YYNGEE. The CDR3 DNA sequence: TGTGCCAGCTCCCCCACTGGGGGCAGTGAGACCCAGTACTTC. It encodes CASSPTGGSETQYF. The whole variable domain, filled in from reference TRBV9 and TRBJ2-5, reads DSGVTQTPKHLITATGQRVTLRCSPRSGDLSVYWYQQSLDQGLQFLIQYYNGEERAKGNILERFSAQQFPDLHSELNLSSLELGDSALYFCASSPTGGSETQYFGPGTRLLVL.

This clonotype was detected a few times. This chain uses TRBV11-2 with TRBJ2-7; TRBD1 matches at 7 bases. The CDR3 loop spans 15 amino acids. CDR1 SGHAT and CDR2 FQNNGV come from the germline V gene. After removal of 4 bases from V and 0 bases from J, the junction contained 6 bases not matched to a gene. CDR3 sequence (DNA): TGTGCCAGCAGCTCAACGGGACAGAGCTCCTACGAGCAGTACTTC. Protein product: CASSSTGQSSYEQYF.

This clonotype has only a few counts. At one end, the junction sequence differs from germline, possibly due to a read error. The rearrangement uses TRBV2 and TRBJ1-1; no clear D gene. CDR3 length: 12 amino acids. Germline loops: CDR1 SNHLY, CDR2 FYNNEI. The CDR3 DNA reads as TGTGCCAACAGTGGGATGAACACTGAAGCTTTCTTT. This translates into CANSGMNTEAFF.

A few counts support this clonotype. The CDR3 protein is CSVLSGGTGANVLTF. The CDR3, as DNA: TGCAGCGTTCTTTCAGGGGGCACCGGGGCCAACGTCCTGACTTTC. V gene TRBV29-1 combines with J gene TRBJ2-6; 8 positions agree with TRBD1. The V segment lost 5 bases and the J segment 4 bases; nucleotides outside the gene matches: 7. The germline V gene encodes CDR1 SQVTM and CDR2 ANQGSEA. This CDR3 comprises 15 residues.

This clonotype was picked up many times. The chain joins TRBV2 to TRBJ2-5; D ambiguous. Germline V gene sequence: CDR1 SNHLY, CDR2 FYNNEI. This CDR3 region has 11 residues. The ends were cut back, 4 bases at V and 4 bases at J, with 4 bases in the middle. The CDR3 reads CASSAGETQYF. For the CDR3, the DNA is TGTGCCAGCAGTGCGGGAGAGACCCAGTACTTC.

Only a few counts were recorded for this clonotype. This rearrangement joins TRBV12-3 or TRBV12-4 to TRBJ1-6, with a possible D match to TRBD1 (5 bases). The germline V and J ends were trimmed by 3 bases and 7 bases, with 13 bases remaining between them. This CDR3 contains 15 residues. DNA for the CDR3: TGTGCCAGCAGTTTCCGCCGGGGCGCGAATTCACCCCTCCACTTT. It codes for CASSFRRGANSPLHF.

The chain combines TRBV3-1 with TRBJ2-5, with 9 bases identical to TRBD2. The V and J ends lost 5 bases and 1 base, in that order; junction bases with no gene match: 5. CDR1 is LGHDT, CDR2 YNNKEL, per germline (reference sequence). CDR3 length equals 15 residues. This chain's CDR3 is CASSKAGGPQETQYF. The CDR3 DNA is TGTGCCAGCAGCAAAGCGGGAGGCCCCCAAGAGACCCAGTACTTC.

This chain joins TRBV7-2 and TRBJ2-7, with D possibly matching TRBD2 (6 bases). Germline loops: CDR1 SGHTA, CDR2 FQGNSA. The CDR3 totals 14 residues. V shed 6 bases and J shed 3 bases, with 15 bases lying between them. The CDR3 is CASRLAPGNYEQYF. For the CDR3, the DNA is TGTGCCAGCAGGCTAGCGCCGGGCAACTACGAGCAGTACTTC. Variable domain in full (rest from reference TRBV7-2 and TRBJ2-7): GAGVSQSPSNKVTEKGKDVELRCDPISGHTALYWYRQSLGQGLEFLIYFQGNSAPDKSGLPSDRFSAERTGGSVSTLTIQRTQQEDSAVYLCASRLAPGNYEQYFGPGTRLTVT.

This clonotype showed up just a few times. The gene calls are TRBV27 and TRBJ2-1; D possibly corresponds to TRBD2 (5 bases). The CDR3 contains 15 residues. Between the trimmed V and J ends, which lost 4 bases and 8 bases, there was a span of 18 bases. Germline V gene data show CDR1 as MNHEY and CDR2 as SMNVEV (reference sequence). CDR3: CASSSSGRRIYEQFF. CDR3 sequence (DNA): TGTGCCAGCAGTTCCTCCGGAAGGAGGATCTATGAGCAGTTCTTC.

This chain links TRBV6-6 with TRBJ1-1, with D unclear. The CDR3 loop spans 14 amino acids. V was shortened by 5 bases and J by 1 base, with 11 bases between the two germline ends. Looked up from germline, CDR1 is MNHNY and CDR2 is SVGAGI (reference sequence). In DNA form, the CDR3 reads TGTGCCAGCAGTACGCGGGGAAAGAACACTGAAGCTTTCTTT. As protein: CASSTRGKNTEAFF.

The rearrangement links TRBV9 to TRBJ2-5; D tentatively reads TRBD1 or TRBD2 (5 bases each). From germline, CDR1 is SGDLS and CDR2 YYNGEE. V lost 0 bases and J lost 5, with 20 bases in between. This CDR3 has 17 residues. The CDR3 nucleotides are TGTGCCAGCAGCGTAGAGGACGGGGCCCGGCCCCGGGAGACCCAGTACTTC. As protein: CASSVEDGARPRETQYF.

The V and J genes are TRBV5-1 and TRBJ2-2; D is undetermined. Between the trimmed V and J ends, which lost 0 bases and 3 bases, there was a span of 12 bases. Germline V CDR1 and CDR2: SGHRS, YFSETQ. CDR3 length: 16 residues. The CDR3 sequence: CASSLGAAEYTGELFF. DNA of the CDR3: TGCGCCAGCAGCTTGGGGGCCGCAGAGTACACCGGGGAGCTGTTTTTT.

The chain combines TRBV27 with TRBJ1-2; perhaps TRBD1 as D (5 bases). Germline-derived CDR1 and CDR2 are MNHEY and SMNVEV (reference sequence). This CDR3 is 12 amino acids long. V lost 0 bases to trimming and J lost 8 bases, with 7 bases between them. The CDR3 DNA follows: TGTGCCAGCAGTTTATCAGGGGCGGGCTACACCTTC. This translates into CASSLSGAGYTF.

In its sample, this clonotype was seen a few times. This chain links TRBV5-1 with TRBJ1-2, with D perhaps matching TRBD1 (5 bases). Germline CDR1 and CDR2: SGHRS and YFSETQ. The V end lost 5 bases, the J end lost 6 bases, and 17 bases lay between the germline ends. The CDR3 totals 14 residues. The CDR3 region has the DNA TGCGCCAGCAGACAGGACTTAGCTATCCATGGCTACACCTTC. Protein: CASRQDLAIHGYTF.

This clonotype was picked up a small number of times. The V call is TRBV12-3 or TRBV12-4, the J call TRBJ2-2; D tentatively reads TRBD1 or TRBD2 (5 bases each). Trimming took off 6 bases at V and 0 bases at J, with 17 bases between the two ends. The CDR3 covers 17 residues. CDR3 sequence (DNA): TGTGCCAGCAGCCCCCCCTCGGGACGGCCGAACACCGGGGAGCTGTTTTTT. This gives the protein CASSPPSGRPNTGELFF.

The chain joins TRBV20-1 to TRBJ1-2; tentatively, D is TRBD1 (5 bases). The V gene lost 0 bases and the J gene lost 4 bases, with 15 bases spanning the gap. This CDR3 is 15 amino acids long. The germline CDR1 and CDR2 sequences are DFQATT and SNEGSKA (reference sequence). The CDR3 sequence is CSARDDRQNLYGYTF. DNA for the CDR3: TGCAGTGCTAGAGATGACAGACAAAACCTCTATGGCTACACCTTC.

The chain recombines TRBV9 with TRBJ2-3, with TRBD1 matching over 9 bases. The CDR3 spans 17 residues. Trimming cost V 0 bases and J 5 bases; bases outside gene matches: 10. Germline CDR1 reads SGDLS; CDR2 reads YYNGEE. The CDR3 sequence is CASSVVEGTGSEDTQYF. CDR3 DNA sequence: TGTGCCAGCAGCGTAGTGGAAGGGACAGGGTCAGAAGATACGCAGTATTTT.

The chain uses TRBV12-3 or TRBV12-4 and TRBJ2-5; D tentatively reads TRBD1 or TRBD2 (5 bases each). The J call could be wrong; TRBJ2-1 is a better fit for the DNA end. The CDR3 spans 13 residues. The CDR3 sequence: CASSLGDGNEQFF. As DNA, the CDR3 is TGTGCCAGCAGTTTAGGGGACGGGAATGAGCAGTTCTTC.

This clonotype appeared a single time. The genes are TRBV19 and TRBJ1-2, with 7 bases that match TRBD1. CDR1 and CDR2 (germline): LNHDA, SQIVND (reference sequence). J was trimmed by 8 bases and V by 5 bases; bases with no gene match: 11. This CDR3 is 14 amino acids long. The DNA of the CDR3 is TGTGCCAGTAGTGCCCCGGACAGGTCGTGGGGCTACACCTTC. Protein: CASSAPDRSWGYTF.

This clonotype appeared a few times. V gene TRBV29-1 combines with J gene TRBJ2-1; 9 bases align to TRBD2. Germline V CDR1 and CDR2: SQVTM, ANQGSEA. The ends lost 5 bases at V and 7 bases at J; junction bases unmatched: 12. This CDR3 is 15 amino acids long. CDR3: CSVQKGLAPTNEQFF. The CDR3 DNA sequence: TGCAGCGTTCAAAAAGGACTAGCGCCGACGAATGAGCAGTTCTTC.

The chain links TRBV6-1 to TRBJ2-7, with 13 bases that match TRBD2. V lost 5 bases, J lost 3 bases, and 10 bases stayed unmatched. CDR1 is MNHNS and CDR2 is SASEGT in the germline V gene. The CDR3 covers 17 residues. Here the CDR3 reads CASSLGTSGVRSYEQYF. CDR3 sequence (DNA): TGTGCCAGCAGTCTGGGGACTAGCGGGGTCAGAAGCTACGAGCAGTACTTC.

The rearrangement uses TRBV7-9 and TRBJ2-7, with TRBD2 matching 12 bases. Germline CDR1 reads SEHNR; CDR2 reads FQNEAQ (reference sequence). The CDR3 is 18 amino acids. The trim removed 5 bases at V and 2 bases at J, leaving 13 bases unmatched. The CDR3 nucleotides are TGTGCCAGCAGCCCAGGGCGGCTAGCGGGAGGGCAAACCTACGAGCAGTACTTC. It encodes CASSPGRLAGGQTYEQYF.

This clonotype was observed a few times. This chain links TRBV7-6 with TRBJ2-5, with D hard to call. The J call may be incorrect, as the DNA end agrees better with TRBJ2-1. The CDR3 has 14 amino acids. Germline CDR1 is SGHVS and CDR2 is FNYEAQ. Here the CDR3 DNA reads TGTGCCAGCAGCGAAGCAGTTCGGGCGAATGAGCAGTTCTTC. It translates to CASSEAVRANEQFF.

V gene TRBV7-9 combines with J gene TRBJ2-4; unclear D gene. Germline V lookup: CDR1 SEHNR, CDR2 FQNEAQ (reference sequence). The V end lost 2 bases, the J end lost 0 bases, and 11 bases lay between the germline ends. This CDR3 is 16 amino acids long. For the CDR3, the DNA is TGTGCCAGCAGCTTACCGCGTGGGGAAGCCAAAAACATTCAGTACTTC. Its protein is CASSLPRGEAKNIQYF.

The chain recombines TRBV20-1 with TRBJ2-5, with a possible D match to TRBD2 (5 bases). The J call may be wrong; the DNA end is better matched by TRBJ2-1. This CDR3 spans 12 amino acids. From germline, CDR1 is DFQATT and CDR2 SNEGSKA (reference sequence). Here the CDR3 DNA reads TGCAGTGCTAGAGGGTCGGAGGATGAGCAGTTCTTC. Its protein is CSARGSEDEQFF.

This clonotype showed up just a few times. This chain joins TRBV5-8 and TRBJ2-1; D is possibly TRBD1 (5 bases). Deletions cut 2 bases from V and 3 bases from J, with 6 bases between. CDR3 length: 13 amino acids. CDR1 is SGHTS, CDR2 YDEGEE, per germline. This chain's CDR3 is CASSLQVYNEQFF. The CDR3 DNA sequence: TGTGCCAGCAGCTTACAGGTCTACAATGAGCAGTTCTTC.